The rows below give T cell receptor beta chains drawn from one sample of a study of OX40 agonist ivuxolimab in advanced cancers. Sequencing used immunoSEQ multiplex PCR; TCRdb keeps in-frame clones, though not all of them. The profile covers approximately 89,000 clones, with around 87% appearing a single time and just over 0.3% taken by the ten largest. The source material was CD4+ or CD8+ T cells sorted from blood, sampled in a trial of the OX40 agonist ivuxolimab. All receptors come from an adult with an advanced solid tumor such as melanoma, head and neck, liver or kidney cancer. CDR3s include the opening cysteine and the closing phenylalanine or tryptophan. The D gene is left open where the match is weak. Some rows mark clone size as missing; the rest say once, few, many or name a class of expanded clone.

d_gene: -; j_gene: TRBJ2-4; abundance: -; v_gene: TRBV19; CDR3aa: CASSITELAKNIQYF; CDR3nt: TGTGCCAGTAGTATAACAGAACTAGCCAAAAACATTCAGTACTTC
d_gene: -; j_gene: TRBJ2-5; abundance: -; v_gene: TRBV10-3; CDR3aa: CAISEVRGGLETQYF; CDR3nt: TGTGCCATCAGTGAGGTAAGGGGGGGCCTGGAGACCCAGTACTTC
d_gene: -; j_gene: TRBJ2-3; abundance: -; v_gene: TRBV5-1; CDR3aa: CASSLGGGYDTQYF; CDR3nt: TGCGCCAGCAGCTTAGGGGGAGGTTACGATACGCAGTATTTT
d_gene: -; j_gene: TRBJ1-5; abundance: -; v_gene: TRBV5-6; CDR3aa: CASSLGKPSNQPQHF; CDR3nt: TGTGCCAGCAGCTTGGGCAAGCCAAGCAATCAGCCCCAGCATTTT
d_gene: -; j_gene: TRBJ1-1; abundance: once; v_gene: TRBV10-1; CDR3aa: CASSEFQGNTEAFF; CDR3nt: TGCGCCAGCAGTGAGTTTCAGGGGAACACTGAAGCTTTCTTT
d_gene: -; j_gene: TRBJ2-5; abundance: -; v_gene: TRBV11-1; CDR3aa: CASSYQEVQETQYF; CDR3nt: TGTGCCAGCAGCTATCAGGAGGTCCAAGAGACCCAGTACTTC
d_gene: -; j_gene: TRBJ2-7; abundance: -; v_gene: TRBV5-6; CDR3aa: CASSPWGNKYEQYF; CDR3nt: TGTGCCAGCAGCCCCTGGGGGAATAAATACGAGCAGTACTTC
d_gene: -; j_gene: TRBJ1-3; abundance: -; v_gene: TRBV19; CDR3aa: CATGAHSGNTIYF; CDR3nt: TGTGCCACCGGGGCTCACTCTGGAAACACCATATATTTT
d_gene: TRBD2; j_gene: TRBJ2-7; abundance: -; v_gene: TRBV5-1; CDR3aa: CASSLRGGTYEQYF; CDR3nt: TGCGCCAGCAGCCTGCGGGGGGGAACCTACGAGCAGTACTTC
d_gene: TRBD1; j_gene: TRBJ2-7; abundance: -; v_gene: TRBV27; CDR3aa: CASSTRGTGGFSGEQYF; CDR3nt: TGTGCCAGCAGCACCCGGGGGACAGGGGGCTTCTCGGGCGAGCAGTACTTC
d_gene: TRBD1; j_gene: TRBJ1-5; abundance: -; v_gene: TRBV27; CDR3aa: CASSPDDRVVNQPQHF; CDR3nt: TGTGCCAGCAGTCCGGATGACAGGGTCGTCAATCAGCCCCAGCATTTT
d_gene: -; j_gene: TRBJ2-7; abundance: few; v_gene: TRBV10-1; CDR3aa: CASSEDVLGAAQYF; CDR3nt: TGCGCCAGCAGTGAGGATGTCCTGGGGGCCGCGCAGTACTTC
d_gene: -; j_gene: TRBJ1-2; abundance: -; v_gene: TRBV7-9; CDR3aa: CASSLEGGYTF; CDR3nt: TGTGCCAGCAGCTTAGAGGGGGGCTACACCTTC
d_gene: TRBD1; j_gene: TRBJ2-1; abundance: -; v_gene: TRBV7-2; CDR3aa: CASSTQTGPNEQFF; CDR3nt: TGTGCCAGCAGCACCCAGACAGGGCCCAATGAGCAGTTCTTC
d_gene: TRBD1; j_gene: TRBJ1-4; abundance: -; v_gene: TRBV6-1; CDR3aa: CASSDGGGEKLFF; CDR3nt: TGTGCCAGCAGTGATGGAGGGGGCGAAAAACTGTTTTTT
d_gene: TRBD2; j_gene: TRBJ2-1; abundance: -; v_gene: TRBV7-2; CDR3aa: CASSPGRLAGANEQFF; CDR3nt: TGTGCCAGCAGCCCCGGGCGACTAGCGGGGGCAAATGAGCAGTTCTTC
d_gene: -; j_gene: TRBJ2-7; abundance: -; v_gene: TRBV6-5; CDR3aa: CASSYSRRPSYEQYF; CDR3nt: TGTGCCAGCAGTTACTCGAGGCGACCCTCCTACGAGCAGTACTTC
d_gene: -; j_gene: TRBJ1-2; abundance: -; v_gene: TRBV11-2; CDR3aa: CASSQTFGREKGYTF; CDR3nt: TGTGCCAGCAGCCAAACATTCGGTAGGGAGAAAGGCTACACCTTC
d_gene: -; j_gene: TRBJ1-2; abundance: -; v_gene: TRBV20-1; CDR3aa: CSASTQYGYTF; CDR3nt: TGCAGTGCCAGTACGCAGTATGGCTACACCTTC
d_gene: -; j_gene: TRBJ1-1; abundance: -; v_gene: TRBV5-8; CDR3aa: CASSLGHPRSTEAFF; CDR3nt: TGTGCCAGCAGCTTGGGACACCCAAGGAGCACTGAAGCTTTCTTT
d_gene: TRBD1; j_gene: TRBJ1-4; abundance: -; v_gene: TRBV5-4; CDR3aa: CASSLGDRGANEKLFF; CDR3nt: TGTGCCAGCAGCTTGGGGGACAGGGGCGCTAATGAAAAACTGTTTTTT
d_gene: -; j_gene: TRBJ2-1; abundance: -; v_gene: TRBV5-6; CDR3aa: CASSLERRASSNEQFF; CDR3nt: TGTGCCAGCAGCTTGGAGCGGCGAGCGTCCAGCAATGAGCAGTTCTTC
d_gene: -; j_gene: TRBJ2-5; abundance: -; v_gene: TRBV6-1; CDR3aa: CASSGGTFGETQYF; CDR3nt: TGTGCCAGCAGTGGCGGGACGTTCGGGGAGACCCAGTACTTC
d_gene: TRBD1; j_gene: TRBJ1-4; abundance: -; v_gene: TRBV30; CDR3aa: CAWYPGGGNEKLFF; CDR3nt: TGTGCCTGGTATCCAGGGGGAGGAAATGAAAAACTGTTTTTT